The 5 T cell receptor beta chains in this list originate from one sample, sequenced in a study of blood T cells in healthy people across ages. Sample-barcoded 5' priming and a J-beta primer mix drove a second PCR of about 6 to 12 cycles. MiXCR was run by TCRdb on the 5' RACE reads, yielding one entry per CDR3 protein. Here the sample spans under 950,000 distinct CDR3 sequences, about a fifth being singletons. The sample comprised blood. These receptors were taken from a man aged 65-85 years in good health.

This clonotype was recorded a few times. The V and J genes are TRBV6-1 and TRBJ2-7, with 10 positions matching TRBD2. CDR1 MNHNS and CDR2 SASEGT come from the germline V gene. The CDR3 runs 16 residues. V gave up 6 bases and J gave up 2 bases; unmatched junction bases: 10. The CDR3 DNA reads TGTGCCAGCAGAACCGCCTTTAGCGGGGGGACCTACGAGCAGTACTTC. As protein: CASRTAFSGGTYEQYF.

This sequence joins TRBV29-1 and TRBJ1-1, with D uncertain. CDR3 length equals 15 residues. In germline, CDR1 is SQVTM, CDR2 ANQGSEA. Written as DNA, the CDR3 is TGCAGTGGTATAGGGTGGGGATTCGTAGGAACTGAAGCTTTCTTT. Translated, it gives CSGIGWGFVGTEAFF. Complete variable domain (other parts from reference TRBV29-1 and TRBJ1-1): SAVISQKPSRDICQRGTSLTIQCQVDSQVTMMFWYRQQPGQSLTLIATANQGSEATYESGFVIDKFPISRPNLTFSTLTVSNMSPEDSSIYLCSGIGWGFVGTEAFFGQGTRLTVV.

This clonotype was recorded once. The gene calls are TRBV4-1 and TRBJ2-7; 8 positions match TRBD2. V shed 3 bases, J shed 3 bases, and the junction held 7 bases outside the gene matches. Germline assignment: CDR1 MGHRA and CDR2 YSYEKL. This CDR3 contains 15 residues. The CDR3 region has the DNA TGCGCCAGCAGCCAGGAGACTAGCGTGTTCTACGAGCAGTACTTC. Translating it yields CASSQETSVFYEQYF.

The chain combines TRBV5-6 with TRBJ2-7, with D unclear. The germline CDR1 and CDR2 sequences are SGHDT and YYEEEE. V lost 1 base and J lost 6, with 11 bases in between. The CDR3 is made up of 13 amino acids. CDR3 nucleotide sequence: TGTGCCAGCAGCTTGACGGGCAGAACCGAGCAGTACTTC. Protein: CASSLTGRTEQYF.

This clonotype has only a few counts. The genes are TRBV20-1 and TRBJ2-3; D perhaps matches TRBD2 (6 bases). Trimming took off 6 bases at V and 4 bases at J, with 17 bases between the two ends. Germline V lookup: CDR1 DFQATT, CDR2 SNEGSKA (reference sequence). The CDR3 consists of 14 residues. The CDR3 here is CSAGTYQGADTQYF. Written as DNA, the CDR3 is TGCAGTGCCGGGACTTACCAAGGCGCAGATACGCAGTATTTT.